This T cell receptor (beta chain) was identified during a study of cytomegalovirus exposure and HLA in healthy donors. The V and J ends lost 4 bases and 6 bases respectively, with 7 bases between them. CDR1 and CDR2 (germline): SQVTM, ANQGSEA. The CDR3 totals 11 residues. PCR employed 60 Vbeta and 13 Jbeta primers. Original analysis: Approximately 11 million of the 75 million to 95 million unique TCR beta chains counted in a later analysis were shared. Assay used: immunoSEQ multiplex PCR; TCRdb lists only in-frame clones, some missing. Clonal size and the V and J genes are those of that table, whereas D and trimming came from the DNA. Of 120,000 to 150,000 clones in the sample, about three fifths are singletons; the top ten hold roughly 1.8%.

This TCR came from a male donor in good health and CMV-seronegative. The chain has TRBV29-1 and TRBJ2-1; D might be TRBD1 (5 bases). Sequencing was done on a sample of PBMCs. CDR3 sequence: CSVGGPNEQFF. CDR3 coding DNA: TGCAGCGTTGGGGGCCCCAATGAGCAGTTCTTC.